This paragraph covers one T cell receptor (beta chain) sequence. Germline lookup yields CDR1 SGHNT and CDR2 YYREEE (reference sequence). This CDR3 is built from 13 residues. V lost 0 bases to trimming and J lost 6 bases, with 9 bases between them. Anyone with autoimmune disease history or systemic immunosuppression was excluded. This entry comes from a study of OX40 agonist ivuxolimab in advanced cancers. Study context: Ivuxolimab, which is an agonistic anti-OX40 (CD134) antibody, was administered to the patients. A male proportion of around 86% was recorded, with mean age about 62 years and range about 20 to 79.

Sequencing used immunoSEQ multiplex PCR; TCRdb keeps in-frame clones, though not all of them. The repertoire holds 130,000 or so clones, with under 95% as singletons. The source of this sequence is an adult with an advanced solid tumor such as melanoma, head and neck, liver or kidney cancer. V and J are TRBV5-4 and TRBJ1-1; tentatively, D is TRBD1 (6 bases). The source material was CD4+ or CD8+ T cells sorted from blood, sampled in a trial of the OX40 agonist ivuxolimab. CDR3 protein: CASSLDREAEAFF. CDR3 nucleotides: TGTGCCAGCAGCTTGGACAGGGAGGCTGAAGCTTTCTTT.